These T cell receptor beta chains were read from a single sample in a study of Ad26.COV2.S vaccination and SARS-CoV-2 variants. TCRdb's table, derived via immunoSEQ multiplex PCR, lists solely in-frame clones and lacks some. The table shows a few hundred thousand clones, with under 90% occurring only once. The material was peripheral blood, obtained in a trial of Ad26.COV2.S vaccine versus placebo. These receptors originate from a person between 18 and 65 years old who received the Ad26.COV2.S COVID-19 vaccine or a placebo. Each CDR3 is given with its conserved first and last residue. The D gene is left open where the match is weak. The listing skips clone size in some rows; elsewhere it reads once, few, many or a size class.

J	size	V	D	CDR3	DNA
TRBJ1-2	-	TRBV24-1	TRBD1	CATRDPGPGGAHYGYTF	TGTGCCACCAGGGATCCTGGTCCAGGGGGGGCCCACTATGGCTACACCTTC
TRBJ2-7	-	TRBV19	-	CASSKAPSGAYYEQYF	TGTGCCAGTAGTAAGGCTCCATCTGGGGCCTACTACGAGCAGTACTTC
TRBJ2-3	-	TRBV13	TRBD2	CASSSSPGLALKDTQYF	TGTGCCAGCAGCTCCAGTCCGGGACTAGCGTTGAAAGATACGCAGTATTTT
TRBJ1-1	-	TRBV5-1	-	CASSLVSPQITEAFF	TGCGCCAGCAGCTTGGTCAGCCCCCAGATCACTGAAGCTTTCTTT
TRBJ2-2	-	TRBV18	-	CASSPISTNTGELFF	TGTGCCAGCTCACCAATTTCGACAAACACCGGGGAGCTGTTTTTT
TRBJ2-2	-	TRBV7-2	TRBD2	CASTLVGLAGGPWIGELFF	TGTGCCAGCACCCTCGTGGGACTAGCGGGAGGGCCCTGGATCGGGGAGCTGTTTTTT
TRBJ1-1	once	TRBV5-1	-	CASSLNPNTEAFF	TGCGCCAGCAGCTTGAACCCGAACACTGAAGCTTTCTTT
TRBJ2-1	-	TRBV7-3	-	CASSLTGAREQFF	TGTGCCAGCAGCTTAACGGGAGCACGTGAGCAGTTCTTC
TRBJ1-5	-	TRBV5-5	-	CASSPEGHINQPQHF	TGTGCCAGCAGCCCGGAGGGTCATATAAATCAGCCCCAGCATTTT
TRBJ1-5	-	TRBV7-2	-	CASSLGAGPPIGTQHF	TGTGCCAGCAGCTTAGGCGCGGGACCTCCCATCGGGACCCAGCATTTT
TRBJ2-6	-	TRBV19	TRBD2	CASRPGRAGANVLTF	TGTGCCAGTAGGCCCGGGAGGGCTGGGGCCAACGTCCTGACTTTC
TRBJ1-1	once	TRBV9	-	CASSPGTVYFRANTEAFF	TGTGCCAGCAGCCCCGGGACGGTGTACTTTCGGGCGAACACTGAAGCTTTCTTT
TRBJ2-1	-	TRBV3-1/TRBV3-2	TRBD2	CASSQAGGSTGNEQFF	TGTGCCAGCAGCCAGGCGGGGGGCTCCACTGGCAATGAGCAGTTCTTC
TRBJ1-5	-	TRBV10-3	TRBD1	CAIREDRGSTEPQHF	TGTGCCATCAGAGAGGACAGGGGGTCTACTGAGCCCCAGCATTTT
TRBJ2-1	-	TRBV6-2/TRBV6-3	-	CASSYSRAEQFF	TGTGCCAGCAGTTACTCGAGAGCTGAGCAGTTCTTC
TRBJ1-4	-	TRBV18	TRBD1	CASSPTGLGNEKLFF	TGTGCCAGCTCACCGACAGGGCTAGGCAATGAAAAACTGTTTTTT
TRBJ2-1	-	TRBV19	-	CASQDYSSYNEQFF	TGTGCCAGTCAGGACTATAGCTCCTACAATGAGCAGTTCTTC
TRBJ2-2	-	TRBV19	TRBD1	CASSINDRATGELFF	TGTGCCAGTAGTATCAATGACAGGGCGACCGGGGAGCTGTTTTTT
TRBJ2-5	-	TRBV5-4	-	CASSPPDSQETQYF	TGTGCCAGCAGCCCTCCTGATAGCCAAGAGACCCAGTACTTC
TRBJ2-2	-	TRBV5-1	-	CASVRGSENTGELFF	TGCGCCAGCGTGCGGGGTTCAGAGAACACCGGGGAGCTGTTTTTT
TRBJ1-1	-	TRBV15	-	CATSPRRGVSNTEAFF	TGTGCCACCAGCCCTCGGCGGGGGGTCTCGAACACTGAAGCTTTCTTT
TRBJ1-2	-	TRBV6-1	TRBD1	CASSGTGGASLYGYTF	TGTGCCAGCAGTGGGACAGGGGGCGCTTCGCTCTATGGCTACACCTTC
TRBJ1-5	-	TRBV7-2	TRBD1	CASSPRQGRSNQPQHF	TGTGCCAGCAGCCCTAGACAGGGGCGCAGCAATCAGCCCCAGCATTTT
TRBJ2-7	-	TRBV5-1	-	CASSLLSGGSYEQYF	TGCGCCAGCAGCTTGCTCTCTGGTGGCTCCTACGAGCAGTACTTC
TRBJ2-2	-	TRBV6-1	TRBD1	CASSDNRGNTGELFF	TGTGCCAGCAGTGACAACAGGGGTAACACCGGGGAGCTGTTTTTT
TRBJ2-2	-	TRBV9	-	CASSVGGELFF	TGTGCCAGCAGCGTTGGCGGGGAGCTGTTTTTT
TRBJ2-1	-	TRBV12-3/TRBV12-4	-	CASSLSGEQFF	TGTGCCAGCAGTCTGTCGGGTGAGCAGTTCTTC
TRBJ2-4	-	TRBV11-2	-	CASSSPKLGNIQYF	TGTGCCAGCAGCTCCCCGAAACTTGGAAACATTCAGTACTTC
TRBJ1-6	-	TRBV18	-	CASSDEQFPTASNSPLHF	TGTGCCAGCTCCGATGAACAGTTTCCCACTGCTTCAAATTCACCCCTCCACTTT
TRBJ2-3	-	TRBV7-2	-	CASSLEGGRADTQYF	TGTGCCAGCAGCTTAGAAGGGGGGAGGGCAGATACGCAGTATTTT
TRBJ2-2	-	TRBV7-7	-	CASSLNWDNTGELFF	TGTGCCAGCAGCTTAAACTGGGACAACACCGGGGAGCTGTTTTTT
TRBJ2-5	once	TRBV4-3	TRBD2	CASSQVWASGETQYF	TGCGCCAGCAGCCAAGTCTGGGCTAGCGGGGAGACCCAGTACTTC
TRBJ1-2	once	TRBV11-3	-	CASSADRNYGYTF	TGTGCCAGCAGCGCGGACAGAAACTATGGCTACACCTTC
TRBJ2-5	-	TRBV4-1	-	CASSKGPLETQYF	TGCGCCAGCAGCAAGGGTCCCTTGGAGACCCAGTACTTC
TRBJ1-1	once	TRBV7-9	-	CASSLAGPLLEAFF	TGTGCCAGCAGCTTAGCGGGACCCCTATTAGAGGCTTTCTTT
TRBJ2-2	-	TRBV18	-	CASSLDKSNTGELFF	TGTGCCAGCTCTCTGGACAAATCGAACACCGGGGAGCTGTTTTTT
TRBJ1-1	-	TRBV7-2	-	CASSLSSGTEAFF	TGTGCCAGCAGCTTGTCCTCGGGGACTGAAGCTTTCTTT
TRBJ2-1	-	TRBV7-2	-	CASSLSRGNEQFF	TGTGCCAGCAGCTTATCTAGGGGCAATGAGCAGTTCTTC
TRBJ2-3	once	TRBV18	-	CASSQGPTDTQYF	TGTGCCAGCTCGCAAGGGCCCACAGATACGCAGTATTTT
TRBJ2-3	-	TRBV7-2	-	CASSLGPTGTDTQYF	TGTGCCAGCAGCTTAGGACCTACTGGGACAGATACGCAGTATTTT
TRBJ2-5	-	TRBV5-8	-	CASSLGVSRQETQYF	TGTGCCAGCAGTTTGGGCGTCTCGAGGCAAGAGACCCAGTACTTC
TRBJ1-5	-	TRBV7-2	-	CASSLPGLFNQPQHF	TGTGCCAGCAGCTTACCGGGGCTTTTTAATCAGCCCCAGCATTTT